This T cell receptor beta chain comes out of a study of a mutant IDH1 vaccine in newly diagnosed glioma. At the level of the study: Weeks 1, 3, 5, 7, 11, 15, 19 and 23 were when patients received their eight vaccinations. Either 4-6 weeks after radiotherapy alone or alongside temozolomide, vaccination was begun. Before enrollment, patients got radiotherapy alone, temozolomide alone, or mostly the combination.

Turning to this clone: What it binds is not known.

Time point reported: week 23, last vaccination. The study gave 300 ug of mutant IDH1 20-mer peptide per vaccine dose, with topical imiquimod. The CDR3 sequence is 15 residues long. The germline CDR1 and CDR2 sequences are SGHTA and FQGTGA. J lost 0 bases, V lost 7 bases, and 6 bases had no gene match. Repertoires were generated with immunoSEQ multiplex PCR, while TCRdb's copy carries only in-frame clones and drops some. The data contain roughly 74,000 clones, 85% to 90% of them singletons. The specimen was PBMCs, collected from a glioma patient whose treatment included an IDH1 peptide vaccine. This chain joins TRBV7-3 and TRBJ2-3; 8 positions agree with TRBD2. The source is a woman in her fifties or sixties with glioma. The CDR3 nucleotides read TGTGCCAGCACCCGGGGGGGGGCCAGCACAGATACGCAGTATTTT. Translated, it gives CASTRGGASTDTQYF.